The present T cell receptor (beta chain) was sequenced within a study of T cell responses to AZD1222 COVID-19 vaccine (dated by TCRdb to about 2021). Regarding the study in general: AZD1222 recipients with second doses at about 4 weeks or about 12 weeks were pooled, because spike-specific TCR depth and breadth did not differ between schedules. Trial participants were enrolled into age subgroups of 18-55, 56-69 and 70-plus years, which contained around 150, 28 and 57 TCR-sequenced participants, respectively. A total of 240 or so trial participants underwent TCR sequencing, of whom some 200 had received two doses of AZD1222 and about 25 had received two doses of the MenACWY control vaccine. Findings and caveats that apply to the study as a whole: Participants were mostly white British and included more females than males, and it was suggested by the authors that clonal diversity may have been underestimated. Only five to seven AZD1222 recipients were SARS-CoV-2 seropositive at baseline, limiting conclusions about previously exposed vaccinees. CD4 TCRs associated with the vaccine covered the entire spike protein, and the dominant responses were in regions 160-218 and 743-854. Spike-specific TCR breadth and depth rose significantly after two AZD1222 doses compared with day 0 and with MenACWY recipients. In the small 56-69-year group, the increase in depth fell short of significance, most likely because of low power. Because no day 14 peak-response samples were available, the repertoires could be characterized only after the peak T cell response. Nearly half of unique spike-specific TCRs reportedly recognized epitopes outside regions mutated in the B.1.351 and B.1.1.7 variants.

From cysteine to phenylalanine, the CDR3 is 15 amino acids long. Of all the DNA, just the CDR3 is kept, 45 bases in frame from base 1. At the junction V is shortened by 0 bases and J by 4 bases, with 14 bases in between. CDR1 and CDR2, looked up from the germline V gene, are SGHDT and YYEEEE. The CDR3 regions of human TCRbeta chains were subjected to immunosequencing. As for how the authors treated the data: TCRs in the repertoires were matched against a reference library of SARS-CoV-2-specific TCRs that had been generated with the MIRA antigen-specificity platform. Breadth was defined as the fraction of unique TCRs that were SARS-CoV-2-associated, and depth was defined as the fraction of total T cells that were SARS-CoV-2-associated. Using the MIRA data, every spike-specific TCR was mapped to the spike region that the TCR reacted to and assigned to either a CD4 or a CD8 class. Log10-transformed breadth and depth values were compared by one-way ANOVA with Sidak's multiple comparisons tests. The immuneACCESS repertoire file appears here via TCRdb, limited to in-frame rearrangements. These files lack a portion of the clones; in checked studies, under half of the deficit traces to unresolved V genes, and the cause of the others is not known. The V and J calls and clone size were taken over from that table, and D and trimming were inferred from the DNA. This sample gives approximately 90,000 clones in total; about 86% of them show up just once. The ten largest clones capture 6% to 9% of the sample.

The time point tag for this specimen amounts to: baseline before first vaccination. The vaccinee samples were drawn from two UK trials, COV001 and COV002, one of which was a single-blind randomized controlled phase 2/3 trial testing AZD1222 (ChAdOx1 nCoV-19) in healthy adults. For TCRbeta chain sequencing, PBMC samples from trial participants were taken at day 0 and at day 28 after the second dose. Note on this clone: Its antigen target is currently unknown. Per-nucleotide qualities are absent, and no much larger clonotype sits a single base away.

Material: peripheral blood, obtained on day 0 of AZD1222 vaccination. The receptor was derived from an adult in good health. This sequence uses TRBV5-6 and TRBJ2-7; the D segment cannot be called with confidence. The nucleotides are TGTGCCAGCAGCTTGGCCACGCTCCCCGGGTACGAGCAGTACTTC. Translated, it reads CASSLATLPGYEQYF.